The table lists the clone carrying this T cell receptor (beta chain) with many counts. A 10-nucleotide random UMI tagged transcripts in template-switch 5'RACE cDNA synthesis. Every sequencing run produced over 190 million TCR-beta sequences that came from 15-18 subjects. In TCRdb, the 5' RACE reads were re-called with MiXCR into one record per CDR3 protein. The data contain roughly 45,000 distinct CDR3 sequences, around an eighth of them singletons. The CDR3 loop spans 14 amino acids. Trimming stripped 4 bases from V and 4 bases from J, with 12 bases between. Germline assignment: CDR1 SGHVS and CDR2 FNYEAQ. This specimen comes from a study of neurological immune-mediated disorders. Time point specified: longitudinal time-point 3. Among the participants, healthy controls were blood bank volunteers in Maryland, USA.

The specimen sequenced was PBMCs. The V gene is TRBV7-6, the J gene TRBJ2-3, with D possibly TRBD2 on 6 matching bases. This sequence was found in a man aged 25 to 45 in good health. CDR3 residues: CASSYLGEADTQYF. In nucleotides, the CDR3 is TGTGCCAGCAGCTATCTAGGGGAGGCAGATACGCAGTATTTT.